The 6 T cell receptor beta chains given below trace back to one sample, sequenced in a study of blood T cell repertoires in COVID-19. Sequencing was performed with immunoSEQ multiplex PCR; in TCRdb, only in-frame clones are kept and a portion is missing. The sample lists 350,000 to 450,000 clones; 80% to 95% were seen once. Material: PBMCs or T cells enriched from blood (not recorded which). The receptors here all came from a woman aged 40-49 years who had been exposed to COVID-19.

The chain employs TRBV27 and TRBJ2-3, with a possible D match to TRBD2 (6 bases). The length of the CDR3 is 14 residues. Looked up from germline, CDR1 is MNHEY and CDR2 is SMNVEV (reference sequence). The germline V and J ends were trimmed by 3 bases and 1 base, with 8 bases remaining between them. Here the CDR3 DNA reads TGTGCCAGCAGTTTCTCGGGGGGCACAGATACGCAGTATTTT. It encodes CASSFSGGTDTQYF.

The rearrangement uses TRBV5-1 and TRBJ1-5; D might be TRBD1 (5 bases). V was trimmed by 0 bases and J by 7 bases, leaving 17 bases between them. The CDR3 has 16 residues. Germline lookup yields CDR1 SGHRS and CDR2 YFSETQ. Here the CDR3 reads CASSLAIRVRYQPQHF. Here the CDR3 DNA reads TGCGCCAGCAGCTTGGCCATCAGGGTAAGATACCAGCCCCAGCATTTT.

This clone appeared a single time. CDR3 bases: TGTGCCAGCAGCTTACCTAGCGGGAGACTTAATGAGCAGTTCTTC. It specifies CASSLPSGRLNEQFF. The genes are TRBV13 and TRBJ2-1; 10 bases map to TRBD2. The germline CDR1 and CDR2 sequences are PRHDT and FYEKMQ (reference sequence). V shed 2 bases and J 7 bases; nucleotides not matched to a gene: 5. The CDR3 is made up of 15 amino acids.

This clone was seen more than once but under ten times. This chain links TRBV20-1 with TRBJ2-7; D not resolved. Trimming pared 5 bases from V and 3 bases from J, leaving 8 bases between. Germline V gives CDR1 DFQATT, CDR2 SNEGSKA (reference sequence). There are 11 residues in the CDR3. This chain's CDR3 is CSALQDYEQYF. The DNA for the CDR3 is TGCAGTGCTCTTCAGGACTACGAGCAGTACTTC.

The V and J genes are TRBV27 and TRBJ1-1, with 8 bases lining up with TRBD1. CDR1 and CDR2 from the germline V gene are MNHEY and SMNVEV (reference sequence). V trimming: 6 bases; J trimming: 4 bases; junction bases outside the gene matches: 4. CDR3 length: 13 amino acids. CDR3 residues: CASRAQGGTEAFF. The CDR3 DNA reads TGTGCCAGCAGGGCACAGGGGGGCACTGAAGCTTTCTTT.

The chain is built from TRBV5-1 and TRBJ1-5, with 8 bases fitting TRBD1. This CDR3 is built from 16 residues. V was pared by 4 bases and J by 4 bases, with 10 bases of the junction left unmatched. Germline V lookup: CDR1 SGHRS, CDR2 YFSETQ. CDR3 bases: TGCGCCAGCAGCGAAGGAACTACAGGGGGTAATCAGCCCCAGCATTTT. It codes for CASSEGTTGGNQPQHF. The whole variable domain, filled in from reference TRBV5-1 and TRBJ1-5, reads KAGVTQTPRYLIKTRGQQVTLSCSPISGHRSVSWYQQTPGQGLQFLFEYFSETQRNKGNFPGRFSGRQFSNSRSEMNVSTLELGDSALYLCASSEGTTGGNQPQHFGDGTRLSIL.